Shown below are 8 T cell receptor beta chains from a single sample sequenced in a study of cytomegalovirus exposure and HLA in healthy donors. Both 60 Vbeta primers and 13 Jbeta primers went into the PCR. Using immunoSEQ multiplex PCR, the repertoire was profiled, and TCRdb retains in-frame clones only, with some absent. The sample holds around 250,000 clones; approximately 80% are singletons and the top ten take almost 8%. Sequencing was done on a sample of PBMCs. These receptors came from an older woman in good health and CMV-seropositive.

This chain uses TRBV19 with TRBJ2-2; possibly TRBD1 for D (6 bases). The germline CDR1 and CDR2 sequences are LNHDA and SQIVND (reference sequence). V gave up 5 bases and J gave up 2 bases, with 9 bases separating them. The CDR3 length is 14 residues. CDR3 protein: CASSWGRNTGELFF. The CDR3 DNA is TGTGCCAGTAGTTGGGGGCGAAACACCGGGGAGCTGTTTTTT.

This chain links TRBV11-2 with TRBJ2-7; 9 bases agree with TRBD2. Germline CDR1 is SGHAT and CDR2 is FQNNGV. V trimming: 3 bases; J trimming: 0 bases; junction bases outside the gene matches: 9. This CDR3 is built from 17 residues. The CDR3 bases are TGTGCCAGCAGCTTGGACGAATGGACTAGCGACTCCTACGAGCAGTACTTC. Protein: CASSLDEWTSDSYEQYF.

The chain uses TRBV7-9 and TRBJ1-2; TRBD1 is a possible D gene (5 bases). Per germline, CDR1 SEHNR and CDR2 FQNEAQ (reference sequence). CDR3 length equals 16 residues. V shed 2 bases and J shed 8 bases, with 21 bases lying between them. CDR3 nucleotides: TGTGCCAGCAGCTTAAGTCAGGCGTCGGGGGTAGGAGGCTACACCTTC. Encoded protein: CASSLSQASGVGGYTF. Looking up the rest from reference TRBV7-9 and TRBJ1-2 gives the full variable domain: DTGVSQNPRHKITKRGQNVTFRCDPISEHNRLYWYRQTLGQGPEFLTYFQNEAQLEKSRLLSDRFSAERPKGSFSTLEIQRTEQGDSAMYLCASSLSQASGVGGYTFGSGTRLTVV.

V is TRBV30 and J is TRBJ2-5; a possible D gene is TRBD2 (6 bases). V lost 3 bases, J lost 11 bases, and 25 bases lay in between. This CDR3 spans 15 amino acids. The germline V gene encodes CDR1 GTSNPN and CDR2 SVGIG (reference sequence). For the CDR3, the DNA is TGTGCCTGGAGCGGAAGGACTACGTTCCTTTGGGAGCAGTACTTC. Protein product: CAWSGRTTFLWEQYF.

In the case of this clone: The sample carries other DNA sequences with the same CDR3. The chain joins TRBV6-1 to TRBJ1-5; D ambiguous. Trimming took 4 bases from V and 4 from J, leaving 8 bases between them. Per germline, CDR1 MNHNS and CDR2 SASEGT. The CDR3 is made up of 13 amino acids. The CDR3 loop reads CASSVSGNQPQHF. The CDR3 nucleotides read TGTGCCAGCAGTGTGTCGGGAAATCAGCCCCAGCATTTT.

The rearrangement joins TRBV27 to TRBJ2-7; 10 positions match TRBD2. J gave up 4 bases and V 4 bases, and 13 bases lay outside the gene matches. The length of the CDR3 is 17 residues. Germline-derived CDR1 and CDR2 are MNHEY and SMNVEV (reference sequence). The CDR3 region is CASSSSGLAGGRYEQYF. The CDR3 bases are TGTGCCAGCAGTTCCTCCGGTTTAGCGGGAGGCCGGTACGAGCAGTACTTC.

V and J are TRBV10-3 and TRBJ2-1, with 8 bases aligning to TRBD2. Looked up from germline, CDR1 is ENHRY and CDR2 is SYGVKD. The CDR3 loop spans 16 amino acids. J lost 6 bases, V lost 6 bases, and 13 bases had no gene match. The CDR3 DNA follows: TGTGCCATCAGCGGACTAGCCTCGGGAGGGGGCAATGAGCAGTTCTTC. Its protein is CAISGLASGGGNEQFF.

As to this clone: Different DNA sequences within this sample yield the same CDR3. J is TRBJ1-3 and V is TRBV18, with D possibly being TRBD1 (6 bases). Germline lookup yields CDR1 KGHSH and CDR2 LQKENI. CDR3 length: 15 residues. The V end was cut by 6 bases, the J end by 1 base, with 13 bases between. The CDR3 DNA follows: TGTGCCAGCTCCCCGGACAGATCATCTGGAAACACCATATATTTT. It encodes CASSPDRSSGNTIYF.